This is a list of T cell receptor beta chains from one sample in a study of post-analysis software for immune sequencing data. TCRdb passed the PCR reads through MiXCR, listing each CDR3 protein once. The data hold hundreds of thousands of distinct CDR3 sequences, with roughly 27% observed a single time. Material: blood. The source is a girl between 5 and 17 years old with multiple sclerosis. CDR3s include the opening cysteine and the closing phenylalanine or tryptophan. D genes are given only for firm matches. Some rows mark clone size as missing; the rest say once, few, many or name a class of expanded clone.

size	D	V	J	DNA	CDR3
few	TRBD2	TRBV5-1	TRBJ2-5	TGCGCCAGCAGCAACGGCGGACTAGCGGGGGAAGAGACCCAGTACTTC	CASSNGGLAGEETQYF
-	TRBD2	TRBV6-1	TRBJ2-2	TGTGCCAGCCGGACGGTGACTAGCGGGGCCGGGACCGGGGAGCTGTTTTTT	CASRTVTSGAGTGELFF
-	TRBD2	TRBV28	TRBJ2-1	TGTGCCAGCAGTATAACACCGGGGGGTCTCGATGAGCAGTTCTTC	CASSITPGGLDEQFF
-	TRBD2	TRBV20-1	TRBJ2-3	TGCAGTGCTGGGGGGGGTCAGGGCACAGATACGCAGTATTTT	CSAGGGQGTDTQYF
-	-	TRBV7-2	TRBJ2-3	TGTGCCAGCAGCTCCACAGAGGGGACAGATACGCAGTATTTT	CASSSTEGTDTQYF
few	-	TRBV29-1	TRBJ2-3	TGCAGCGTGGGGCAGGTATGGACAGATACGCAGTATTTT	CSVGQVWTDTQYF
-	TRBD2	TRBV19	TRBJ2-1	TGTGCCAGTAGTAGTAGCGGGAGAACCTACAATGAGCAGTTCTTC	CASSSSGRTYNEQFF
-	-	TRBV29-1	TRBJ2-1	TGCAGCGCCGACTTTAGAGGTTTGGGCTACGAGCGGTTCTTC	CSADFRGLGYERFF
-	TRBD2	TRBV6-1	TRBJ2-3	TGTGCCAGCCGGGAGGCCCAAAAGCAGTATTTT	CASREAQKQYF
-	-	TRBV7-9	TRBJ1-1	TGTGCCAGCAGCGGGGGGGGCACCCGAACTGAAGCTTTCTTT	CASSGGGTRTEAFF
-	TRBD2	TRBV28	TRBJ2-3	TGTGCCAGCAGGCGAGCGGGAAGATTGGATACGCAGTATTTT	CASRRAGRLDTQYF
-	-	TRBV12-3/TRBV12-4	TRBJ1-2	TGTGCCAGCAGCGAGGGGTCCTGGAGCTACACCTTC	CASSEGSWSYTF
-	TRBD2	TRBV20-1	TRBJ2-1	TGCAGTGCTAGAGATCGACTAGCGGGCCTCCGGGAGCAGTTCTTC	CSARDRLAGLREQFF
-	-	TRBV4-2	TRBJ1-4	TGTGCCAGCAGCAAGGACAGTACTTTTGAAAAACTGTTTTTT	CASSKDSTFEKLFF
few	TRBD2	TRBV4-3	TRBJ2-1	TGCGCCAGCAGCCAAGATATGGGACTAGCGGGAGGACGTGAGCAGTTCTTC	CASSQDMGLAGGREQFF
-	TRBD1	TRBV6-1	TRBJ2-4	TGTGCCAGCAGGGCCGGGACAGGGGGTTTACTAGCCAAAAACATTCAGTACTTC	CASRAGTGGLLAKNIQYF
few	TRBD1	TRBV6-1	TRBJ1-2	TGTGCCAGCAGTGAGTCCGTCGGTGGGGACAGGACACCCTATGGCTACACCTTC	CASSESVGGDRTPYGYTF
few	TRBD1	TRBV18	TRBJ1-2	TGTGCCAGCTCACCAGATTTGGCCGGGACAGCGACATATGGCTACACCTTC	CASSPDLAGTATYGYTF
few	-	TRBV7-2	TRBJ2-5	TGTGCCAGCAGCTCCGGGCTCGGGAGCAGGGAGACCCAGTACTTC	CASSSGLGSRETQYF
-	TRBD2	TRBV4-3	TRBJ2-1	TGCGCCAGCAGCCAAGATAGAGGGACTAGGGAGTTCTTC	CASSQDRGTREFF
few	-	TRBV18	TRBJ2-1	TGTGCCAGCTCCCCGGGGCAGGGGAGGGCCTCCTACAATGAGCAGTTCTTC	CASSPGQGRASYNEQFF
-	-	TRBV4-2	TRBJ1-2	TGTGCCAGCAGCCAAGATCTCGGGGGGAGATATGGCTACACCTTC	CASSQDLGGRYGYTF
few	-	TRBV4-3	TRBJ1-5	TGCGCCAGCAGCCAAGATCTCGGGTCCTCGGCTCAGCCCCAGCATTTT	CASSQDLGSSAQPQHF
-	-	TRBV4-1	TRBJ2-5	TGCGCCAGCAGCCGCGAAGCCCCGGGGACTTTACAAGAGACCCAGTACTTC	CASSREAPGTLQETQYF
few	TRBD2	TRBV29-1	TRBJ2-5	TGCAGCGTTGAAGATAGACTAGCGGGAGAGACCCAGTACTTC	CSVEDRLAGETQYF
many	-	TRBV5-5	TRBJ2-5	TGTGCCAGCAGCTTGATCTCCACGCTCCCTGGGCAGTACTTC	CASSLISTLPGQYF
few	-	TRBV20-1	TRBJ2-1	TGCAGTGCTAGATACTCTTCCTACAATGAGCAGTTCTTC	CSARYSSYNEQFF
-	-	TRBV10-3	TRBJ1-1	TGTGCCATCAGGGAGTCGGGGGGGCTCACTGAAGCTTTCTTT	CAIRESGGLTEAFF
few	TRBD2	TRBV3-1	TRBJ2-1	TGTGCCAGCGGACTAGCGGGGGACTACAATGAGCAGTTCTTC	CASGLAGDYNEQFF
-	TRBD2	TRBV20-1	TRBJ2-3	TGCAGTGCCACCTCGGCTAGCGGGTCTAGCACAGATACGCGGTATTTT	CSATSASGSSTDTRYF
-	-	TRBV12-5	TRBJ2-1	TGTGCTAGTGGAGAGTCGTCCGACAATGAGCAGTTCTTC	CASGESSDNEQFF
-	-	TRBV6-5	TRBJ2-3	TGTGCCAGCAGTTACGGCTCGGGCACAGATACGCAGTATTTT	CASSYGSGTDTQYF
-	TRBD1	TRBV7-9	TRBJ1-2	TGTGCCAGCAGTCTTCAGACAGGGGTGGCAGCTAACTATGGCTACACCTTC	CASSLQTGVAANYGYTF
-	TRBD1	TRBV29-1	TRBJ2-5	TGCAGCGTTGAAAGGACAGGTGCCCAAGAGACCCAGTACTTC	CSVERTGAQETQYF
-	TRBD1	TRBV7-2	TRBJ2-1	TGTGCCAGCAGCTTACCCTGGACAGGGGAGCAGTTCTTC	CASSLPWTGEQFF
few	TRBD2	TRBV29-1	TRBJ2-7	TGCAGCGTTGAAGTTCCGGGACTAGCGTTTTACTACGAGCAGTACTTC	CSVEVPGLAFYYEQYF
few	TRBD2	TRBV3-1	TRBJ2-5	TGTGCCAGCAGCGAGCGGGAGGGCCGTGAGACCCAGTACTTC	CASSEREGRETQYF
few	-	TRBV10-3	TRBJ1-5	TGTGCCATCCAGGACACAGGGCGGTCAGGACAGCCCCAGCATTTT	CAIQDTGRSGQPQHF
-	-	TRBV6-5	TRBJ1-6	TGTGCCAGCAGGACAACGGGGGTAGATTCCCTCCACTTT	CASRTTGVDSLHF
few	TRBD1	TRBV27	TRBJ2-7	TGTGCCTGCAGTTTGGACAGGGACAACGAGCAGTACTTC	CACSLDRDNEQYF
-	-	TRBV7-9	TRBJ2-5	TGTGCCAGCAGCCCCGGTGTTTATGAGACCCAGTACTTC	CASSPGVYETQYF
-	-	TRBV29-1	TRBJ2-1	TGCAGCGTGAGTGTCGGCAATGAGCAGTTCTTC	CSVSVGNEQFF
-	-	TRBV20-1	TRBJ2-3	TGCAGTGCTAGAGATATCACACGCGGTCGGAAGAGGACGCAGTATTTT	CSARDITRGRKRTQYF
-	TRBD1	TRBV4-1	TRBJ2-7	TGCGCCAGCAGCGAACCGGGACAGGGGTACGAGCAGTACTTC	CASSEPGQGYEQYF
-	-	TRBV5-1	TRBJ2-1	TGCGCCAGCAGCTTGCGTCCAGCCCAATACAATGAGCAGTTCTTC	CASSLRPAQYNEQFF
-	-	TRBV3-1	TRBJ1-2	TGTGCCAGCAGCCAAGTAAAGGCCTATGGCTACACCTTC	CASSQVKAYGYTF